This T cell receptor beta chain derives from a study of cytomegalovirus exposure and HLA in healthy donors (dated by TCRdb to between 2016 and 2019). A note on the overall study: In an earlier analysis of 587 of the donors, less than 350 Gb of sequence data and 100 million or so unique TCR beta sequences from 150 million to 200 million T cells were reported. About 280 gigabases of sequencing data and around 85 million unique TCR sequences made up an early release that covered approximately 700 HLA-typed donors. The genetic ancestry cluster associated with self-reported Caucasian donors included roughly four fifths of the approximately 410 genotyped donors. The aim of the study was to test whether cataloging public T cell receptors could identify signatures of past pathogen exposure. Using immunosequencing, the study profiled T cell repertoires from some 670 subjects and related those repertoires to cytomegalovirus serostatus. Along with the roughly 610-subject first cohort, a separate validation cohort of 120 different subjects was used. High-throughput TCR immunosequencing, statistical association of individual TCRs with disease status, and machine learning were combined to predict cytomegalovirus infection status. A later analysis re-examined previously published TCR beta repertoires from 610 or so donors and added high-resolution HLA genotyping to investigate patterns of TCR occurrence. In the later analysis, no new phenotypic data were used to find candidate immune exposures; instead, reliance was placed on TCR beta sequences and their occurrence across donors. To decide whether each TCR beta V gene segment behaved as functional or pseudogenic, an earlier analysis of approximately 620 of the donors relied on high-throughput TCR beta sequencing. Alongside the repertoire data, information on donor age, sex, ethnicity and CMV serostatus was compiled. A later genetic analysis took genome-wide SNP genotypes for about three fifths of the 666 donors and used that subset as a discovery cohort. Every discovery cohort repertoire had been produced on one sequencing platform. HLA typing covered class I and class II loci at four-digit resolution. Typing coverage varied by locus: 629-630 donors for A, B, C, DRB1 and DQB1; around 560 for DQA1; approximately 570 for DPA1; some 470 for DPB1. Roughly 5 DR-DQ haplotypes were handled as single units for association and clustering, since linkage in the cohort was strong. Among about 400 genotyped donors of the cohort, an average of around 220,000 unique TCR beta nucleotide sequences was sequenced per donor, of which approximately 18% were non-productive.

The cohort comprised fewer than 700 healthy bone marrow donors. At the time of sampling, all cohort members were nominally healthy, though unrecorded immune exposures were likely present. The donor tested CMV seronegative, placing the donor among the 352 seronegative members of the cohort. Each donor provided a peripheral blood sample, and peripheral blood mononuclear cells were used for TCR beta sequencing. The Qiagen DNeasy Blood Extraction Kit was used to extract genomic DNA from the blood cell samples. The library came from the immunoSEQ multiplex PCR assay. The multiplex PCR relied on a mix of 60 forward primers for TCR Vbeta segments and 13 reverse primers for TCR Jbeta segments. Amplification of the CDR3 region of rearranged TCR beta genes was performed with a multiplex PCR assay on genomic DNA. Amplified TCR beta libraries were sequenced as 87-base-pair reads on the Illumina HiSeq System. The source study handled its data this way. In a later analysis, some 80 million unique TCR beta chains were counted across the 650 to 750 repertoires, and roughly 9.9 million of these chains were shared by at least two donors. Raw reads were error-corrected and collapsed into unique sequences by a nearest-neighbor algorithm in which closely related sequences were merged to remove PCR and sequencing errors. To assign V, D and J gene segments, CDR3 sequences were aligned to IMGT reference sequences. For a sequence to be retained, a match of at least six nucleotides to both a V gene segment and a J gene segment was required. Rearrangements were called productive when the CDR3 lacked stop codons and stayed in frame with V and J; all others were non-productive. CDR3 was defined by IMGT convention, running from the second conserved V-encoded cysteine to the conserved J-encoded phenylalanine. The earlier analysis of about 610 of the donors excluded sequences that lacked an unambiguous match to a single V gene segment. An earlier analysis of approximately 590 of the donors classified V segments as functional when productive rearrangements were above 56.7% and as segregating when the standard deviation between donors was above 5%. A statistical classification framework was built to diagnose cytomegalovirus status from the catalog of TCR beta chain sequences. In a later analysis, V and J genes were assigned by comparing TCR nucleotide sequences against IMGT/GENE-DB human TR gene sequences. A later analysis assigned CDR3 sequences and most-parsimonious VDJ recombination scenarios with the TCRdist pipeline. In a later analysis, every TCR beta chain was defined by the combination of its CDR3 amino acid sequence and its V-gene family, and reads without a unique V-gene family were dropped. As a way to deal with suspected cross-contamination and a sequencing artifact, a later analysis dropped 640 or so nucleotide sequences that were highly shared and had low generation probability. In a later analysis, a clonal expansion index for each public chain was calculated from normalized within-repertoire ranks of inferred template counts. A later analysis computed generation probabilities with a VDJ recombination model fitted to out-of-frame rearrangements, and checked the results against IGoR. A later analysis scored TCR-TCR, TCR-HLA and TCR-CMV co-occurrence with hypergeometric tests, applying a repertoire-size bias correction to TCR pairs. In a later analysis, false discovery rates were estimated by permuting HLA or CMV assignments 20 times. In a later analysis, co-occurring TCRs were grouped using DBSCAN, with TCRdist sequence similarity added in when clustering inside HLA-allele-positive subsets. Co-occurrence clustering excluded repertoires with fewer than 30,000 or more than 120,000 public chains, plus five with anomalous nucleotide sharing. TCRdb took over this immuneACCESS table, retaining in-frame rearrangements with V and J assigned. Such tables are incomplete; in checked studies, under half of the missing clones stem from an unresolved V gene, and the remainder is unexplained. That table gives V, J and clone size, and the DNA gave D and trimming. The sample table lists 100,000 to 120,000 clones, over 60% of them with a count of one. The top ten clones comprise around 1.3% of the sample.

This clone was counted between two and nine times. The specificity of this receptor is unknown. Base qualities are not recorded, but no much larger clone differs from it by a single base. Including cysteine and phenylalanine, the CDR3 has 15 amino acids. Only the CDR3 portion is preserved as DNA: 45 bases, with reading frame beginning at the first base. CDR1 and CDR2, looked up from the germline V gene, are MNHEY and SVGAGI. Trimming takes 6 bases off V and 2 bases off J; junction bases not matched to a gene: 4. What the work shows at the level of the full study, not this receptor alone: At a false discovery rate of 0.05, a later analysis linked approximately 18,000 TCR beta sequences to specific HLA alleles. Cytomegalovirus status was reported to be diagnosed by the classifier with high specificity and sensitivity in both the original and validation cohorts. In a later genetic analysis, fewer N-insertions in productive TCRs were reported among donors in an Asian-associated ancestry cluster than the roughly 700-donor mean. An earlier analysis of approximately 540 of the donors showed that most TCR beta V segments appeared in productive rearrangements either about 87% or about 30% of the time, which broadly matched IMGT annotations. According to a later analysis, parvovirus B19, influenza, CMV and Epstein-Barr virus appeared linked to several top co-occurrence clusters. Some IMGT-functional V segments, including TRBV6-2 and TRBV6-3, could not be distinguished by the 87-base-pair reads and were therefore excluded. The authors suggested that the approach could potentially be generalized to other disease states and immunological phenotypes. Assigning TCR associations to individual alleles was difficult when HLA alleles, especially DR and DQ, strongly co-occurred. A further reported finding was that TCR beta sequences accurately predicted the HLA-A and HLA-B alleles for most subjects in the first cohort. In a later analysis, TCR association rates were found to vary across HLA loci, with the most associated TCRs seen for DRB1 alleles and the fewest for HLA-C alleles. A group of highly shared sequence variants was considered likely to be a technical artifact of the sequencing pipeline. In vitro tests confirmed that a few of the cytomegalovirus-associated TCR beta chains recognize cytomegalovirus antigens. The study gave a list of 150 to 200 TCR beta chains associated with cytomegalovirus. Compared with equally common non-associated chains, HLA-associated TCR beta chains in a later analysis were more clonally expanded and had lower generation probabilities. The presence/absence analyses assumed that sequencing depth was roughly uniform across donors, and that assumption may not be true. Correlated functional status among segregating V segments might reflect linkage disequilibrium, but an unknown experimental factor could not be ruled out. Most TCR sequences were seen in very few donors, while some public TCRs were found in many individuals. An association between a missense DCLRE1C variant and V-gene and J-gene trimming of TCR beta chains was found in a later genetic analysis and replicated in an independent cohort. CMV serostatus was the only immune exposure information available for the cohort. Some 15 rarely observed V segments, including chromosome 9 orphons, were excluded from the earlier analysis of just under 600 of the donors because counts were too low. Because some donors lacked HLA typing at each locus, the association tests relied only on the typed subset. The cohort was sequenced for TCR beta chains only, and without alpha or paired-chain data the features that could be detected were limited. Most CMV-associated TCR beta chains appeared to be HLA-restricted in a later analysis, and the HLA associations seemed to be driven largely by CMV exposure.

Source material: PBMCs. In this chain, TRBV6-5 is recombined with TRBJ2-1; 10 bases in the junction line up with TRBD2. The receptor was derived from a woman younger than 45 in good health and CMV-seronegative. The DNA is TGTGCCAGCAGGATAGCGGGGGGTCCCTACAATGAGCAGTTCTTC. It translates as CASRIAGGPYNEQFF.